A single sample is the source of the 25 T cell receptor beta chains below, sequenced in a study of T-cell reconstitution after alpha-beta-depleted transplantation in children. Preparation of the TCRbeta library was carried out with unique molecular identifiers. TCRdb used MiXCR to reprocess the PCR reads, holding one entry per CDR3 protein. The sample yields 780,000 or so distinct CDR3 sequences, roughly 15% seen once. Sample: PBMCs, mostly from graft donor cells, taken 360 days after TCRalphabeta/CD19-depleted stem cell transplant. These receptors all come from a male patient younger than 18 who had a stem cell transplant for acute lymphoblastic leukemia, so the T cells may come from the graft donor.

The chain links TRBV20-1 to TRBJ2-1, with TRBD2 as a possible D gene (6 bases). V was trimmed by 6 bases and J by 8 bases, leaving 14 bases between them. The CDR3 totals 12 residues. The germline CDR1 and CDR2 sequences are DFQATT and SNEGSKA (reference sequence). CDR3 bases: TGCAGTGCCAGACTAGTGAAAGATGAGCAGTTCTTC. It specifies CSARLVKDEQFF.

This clonotype was counted only a few times. The chain links TRBV11-2 to TRBJ2-1, with 12 positions matching TRBD2. The CDR3 covers 18 residues. V trimming: 2 bases; J trimming: 6 bases; junction bases outside the gene matches: 11. CDR1 and CDR2 from the germline V gene are SGHAT and FQNNGV. The chain's CDR3 is CASSLTPRLAGVTNEQFF. The CDR3 DNA is TGTGCCAGCAGCTTAACCCCCCGACTAGCGGGAGTAACCAATGAGCAGTTCTTC.

This clonotype has only a few counts. V usage is TRBV27 and J usage is TRBJ2-7; 7 nucleotides line up with TRBD1. CDR1 is MNHEY and CDR2 is SMNVEV in the germline V gene (reference sequence). With V trimmed by 7 bases and J by 4 bases, 10 bases remained unmatched. This CDR3 region has 14 residues. DNA for the CDR3: TGTGCCAGCATGACTTGGACAGGTGCTTACGAGCAGTACTTC. Its translation: CASMTWTGAYEQYF.

This clonotype was counted ten times or more. The chain employs TRBV5-1 and TRBJ2-3, with 10 bases fitting TRBD1. CDR1 is SGHRS, CDR2 YFSETQ, per germline. This CDR3 contains 15 residues. The ends lost 4 bases at V and 4 bases at J; junction bases unmatched: 6. In DNA, the CDR3 is TGCGCCAGCAGCAGGGGACAGGGGAGCCCAGATACGCAGTATTTT. Its translation is CASSRGQGSPDTQYF.

This clonotype was found many times. CDR3 nucleotides: TGCGCCAGCAGCTTGACGCTGGGACCGAACACCGGGGAGCTGTTTTTT. Its translation is CASSLTLGPNTGELFF. The V call is TRBV5-1, the J call TRBJ2-2; D could derive from TRBD1 or TRBD2 (5 bases each). Trimming removed 1 base at V and 0 bases at J, with 10 bases between. CDR1 and CDR2 (germline): SGHRS, YFSETQ. The CDR3 sequence is 16 residues long.

V gene TRBV5-1 combines with J gene TRBJ2-7; TRBD1 matches at 9 bases. There are 14 residues in the CDR3. Trimming removed 5 bases from V and 3 bases from J; junction bases left unmatched: 6. Germline V gene sequence: CDR1 SGHRS, CDR2 YFSETQ. The chain's CDR3 is CASRSGTGYYEQYF. The CDR3 region has the DNA TGCGCCAGCAGATCCGGGACAGGGTACTACGAGCAGTACTTC. Full variable domain (outside the CDR3, taken from reference TRBV5-1 and TRBJ2-7): KAGVTQTPRYLIKTRGQQVTLSCSPISGHRSVSWYQQTPGQGLQFLFEYFSETQRNKGNFPGRFSGRQFSNSRSEMNVSTLELGDSALYLCASRSGTGYYEQYFGPGTRLTVT.

This chain joins TRBV5-1 and TRBJ2-2; maybe TRBD2 (6 bases). Trimming took 8 bases from V and 0 from J, leaving 14 bases between them. CDR1 SGHRS and CDR2 YFSETQ come from the germline V gene. This CDR3 contains 15 residues. For the CDR3, the DNA is TGCGCCAGTATCCGGGACTCCGCGAACACCGGGGAGCTGTTTTTT. The encoded protein is CASIRDSANTGELFF.

This clonotype was seen a handful of times. The CDR3 reads CATGAGGENTGELFF. The CDR3 bases are TGTGCCACGGGGGCGGGCGGGGAGAACACCGGGGAGCTGTTTTTT. The chain joins TRBV12-3 or TRBV12-4 to TRBJ2-2; either TRBD1 or TRBD2 may fit D (6 bases each). The CDR3 has 15 residues. Trimming pared 10 bases from V and 1 base from J, leaving 16 bases between.

This clonotype was counted a few times. This chain uses TRBV5-1 with TRBJ2-7; TRBD2 aligns across 8 bases. Looked up from germline, CDR1 is SGHRS and CDR2 is YFSETQ. The CDR3 is 16 amino acids. The J segment lost 3 bases and the V segment lost 3 bases, leaving 11 bases of the junction unmatched. This chain's CDR3 is CASSYQNGRVIYEQYF. In DNA, the CDR3 is TGCGCCAGCAGCTACCAAAACGGGAGGGTAATCTACGAGCAGTACTTC.

The chain uses TRBV4-1 and TRBJ2-7; 10 bases agree with TRBD2. The CDR3 spans 15 residues. Germline V gene lookup returns CDR1 MGHRA and CDR2 YSYEKL. J gave up 4 bases and V 0 bases, and 3 bases lay outside the gene matches. CDR3 nucleotides: TGCGCCAGCAGCCAAGAGGCTAGCGGGAGTTACGAGCAGTACTTC. This sequence encodes CASSQEASGSYEQYF.

A remark on this clonotype: The conserved phenylalanine or tryptophan normally closing the CDR3 is absent here, so this likely arose from a read error. Because the CDR3's place on the DNA is in doubt, the DNA is left out and the CDR3 is given as listed by TCRdb. The rearrangement links TRBV6-2 or TRBV6-3 to TRBJ2-7; the table gives TRBD2 as D, unverified against the DNA. Germline V gene lookup returns CDR1 MNHEY and CDR2 SVGEGT. The CDR3 is 12 amino acids long, termini counted. The CDR3 sequence: CASNEDGREFHI.

This clonotype was recorded a few times. This chain links TRBV15 with TRBJ2-5; TRBD1 matches at 9 bases. The V gene's germline CDR1 is LNHNV and CDR2 YYDKDF (reference sequence). The V segment lost 4 bases and the J segment 1 base; nucleotides outside the gene matches: 4. The CDR3 is 15 amino acids. The CDR3 spells CATSTGQGIQETQYF. CDR3 nucleotides: TGTGCCACCAGCACAGGACAGGGGATCCAAGAGACCCAGTACTTC.

This clonotype was counted a few times. This rearrangement joins TRBV6-5 to TRBJ1-2, with D tentatively TRBD1 (5 bases). The length of the CDR3 is 16 residues. Germline CDR1 MNHEY, CDR2 SVGAGI. The V end lost 0 bases, the J end lost 3 bases, and 14 bases lay between the germline ends. The CDR3 is CASSYSDPTGHYGYTF. CDR3 coding DNA: TGTGCCAGCAGTTACTCGGACCCGACGGGGCACTATGGCTACACCTTC.

The V gene is TRBV29-1, the J gene TRBJ2-4; possibly TRBD1 for D (6 bases). This CDR3 is built from 17 residues. The ends were cut back, 4 bases at V and 0 bases at J, with 19 bases in the middle. CDR1 and CDR2 (germline): SQVTM, ANQGSEA. This CDR3 is CSVVTRGGQPAKNIQYF. CDR3 coding DNA: TGCAGCGTTGTAACCAGGGGTGGACAGCCAGCCAAAAACATTCAGTACTTC.

The V gene is TRBV7-8, the J gene TRBJ2-7, with a weak D call TRBD1 (5 bases). In germline, CDR1 is SGHVS, CDR2 FQNEAQ. The CDR3 consists of 16 residues. Trimming took 2 bases from V and 2 from J, leaving 16 bases between them. CDR3 in amino acids: CASSLRRQPSAYEQYF. CDR3 nucleotide sequence: TGTGCCAGCAGCTTAAGGAGACAGCCAAGCGCCTACGAGCAGTACTTC. The whole variable domain, remainder taken from reference TRBV7-8 and TRBJ2-7, is GAGVSQSPRYKVAKRGQDVALRCDPISGHVSLFWYQQALGQGPEFLTYFQNEAQLDKSGLPSDRFFAERPEGSVSTLKIQRTQQEDSAVYLCASSLRRQPSAYEQYFGPGTRLTVT.

This clonotype was observed a few times. The chain is built from TRBV12-3 or TRBV12-4 and TRBJ2-1; tentatively, D is TRBD1 (8 bases). Trimming left V 5 bases short and J 2 bases short, with 13 bases between. This CDR3 contains 15 residues. CDR3 sequence: CASSPQGGTYNEQFF. As DNA, the CDR3 is TGTGCCAGCAGTCCACAGGGGGGGACCTACAATGAGCAGTTCTTC.

The sample holds many counts of this clonotype. The chain carries TRBV5-1 and TRBJ2-3, with a weak D call TRBD2 (6 bases). CDR1 and CDR2 from the germline V gene are SGHRS and YFSETQ. Between the trimmed V and J ends, which lost 4 bases and 3 bases, there was a span of 12 bases. The CDR3 runs 14 residues. The CDR3 protein is CASSTVTRTDTQYF. The CDR3 DNA reads TGCGCCAGCAGCACCGTGACTAGAACAGATACGCAGTATTTT.

In its sample, this clonotype was seen a few times. The chain uses TRBV4-1 and TRBJ2-1, with D tentatively TRBD2 (6 bases). The CDR3 contains 16 residues. CDR1 is MGHRA and CDR2 is YSYEKL in the germline V gene. Trimming stripped 1 base from V and 5 bases from J, with 15 bases between. The CDR3 region is CASSQVRREPNNEQFF. The DNA for the CDR3 is TGCGCCAGCAGCCAAGTTCGACGGGAGCCCAACAATGAGCAGTTCTTC.

V and J are TRBV6-5 and TRBJ2-1, with 9 bases identical to TRBD2. The CDR3 length is 14 residues. Germline CDR1 MNHEY, CDR2 SVGAGI. The ends lost 8 bases at V and 5 bases at J; junction bases unmatched: 7. This CDR3 is CASRTSVTNNEQFF. The CDR3 DNA reads as TGTGCCAGCCGGACTAGCGTAACCAACAATGAGCAGTTCTTC.

This clonotype came up many times. This chain connects TRBV12-3 or TRBV12-4 to TRBJ2-1, with 10 bases identical to TRBD2. The J segment lost 7 bases and the V segment lost 2 bases, leaving 11 bases of the junction unmatched. This CDR3 spans 17 amino acids. CDR3 in DNA: TGTGCCAGCAGTTTATCCCTAGCGGGAGTTAGGGGGAATGAGCAGTTCTTC. It yields the protein CASSLSLAGVRGNEQFF.

This clonotype was seen a few times. The chain uses TRBV5-1 and TRBJ2-2, with D possibly being TRBD1 or TRBD2 (5 bases each). Germline values: CDR1 SGHRS, CDR2 YFSETQ. The CDR3 has 15 amino acids. V was cut by 7 bases and J by 7 bases, with 20 bases left in between. The CDR3 DNA reads as TGCGCCAGCCGTCAACGGGGCCCTCCGATCGGGGAGCTGTTTTTT. It codes for CASRQRGPPIGELFF.

This chain connects TRBV11-1 to TRBJ2-3; 8 bases map to TRBD2. The CDR3 has 20 amino acids. Germline CDR1 reads SGHAT; CDR2 reads FQDESV (reference sequence). V shed 1 base and J 2 bases; nucleotides not matched to a gene: 17. CDR3 residues: CASSLGNLAGSLTYTDTQYF. In DNA form, the CDR3 reads TGTGCCAGCAGCTTAGGGAATCTAGCGGGCTCGCTTACCTACACAGATACGCAGTATTTT.

Only a few counts were recorded for this clonotype. This sequence joins TRBV24-1 and TRBJ2-3; 8 bases are a match to TRBD2. Germline V lookup: CDR1 KGHDR, CDR2 SFDVKD. V lost 0 bases to trimming and J lost 5 bases; unmatched junction nucleotides: 9. The CDR3 covers 17 residues. CDR3 bases: TGTGCCACCAGTGATTTGTGGCGGGAGGTGGGCATAGATACGCAGTATTTT. This gives the protein CATSDLWREVGIDTQYF.

The genes are TRBV4-1 and TRBJ2-3, with 11 bases that match TRBD2. Germline loops: CDR1 MGHRA, CDR2 YSYEKL. The V gene end was trimmed by 3 bases and the J gene end by 2 bases; junction bases not matched to a gene: 4. The CDR3 has 16 residues. The CDR3 loop is CASSQVAGGPTDTQYF. The CDR3 coding sequence is TGCGCCAGCAGCCAGGTAGCGGGAGGGCCCACAGATACGCAGTATTTT.

This clonotype was recorded a few times. The junction departs from germline at one end; a sequencing error may be responsible. The chain uses TRBV5-6 and TRBJ2-1; either TRBD1 or TRBD2 may fit D (5 bases each). Germline CDR1 reads SGHDT; CDR2 reads YYEEEE. The CDR3 covers 16 residues. The CDR3 spells CASSLEIRGSGNVQFF. Written as DNA, the CDR3 is TGTGCCAGCAGCTTGGAGATAAGGGGCTCCGGGAATGTGCAGTTCTTC.